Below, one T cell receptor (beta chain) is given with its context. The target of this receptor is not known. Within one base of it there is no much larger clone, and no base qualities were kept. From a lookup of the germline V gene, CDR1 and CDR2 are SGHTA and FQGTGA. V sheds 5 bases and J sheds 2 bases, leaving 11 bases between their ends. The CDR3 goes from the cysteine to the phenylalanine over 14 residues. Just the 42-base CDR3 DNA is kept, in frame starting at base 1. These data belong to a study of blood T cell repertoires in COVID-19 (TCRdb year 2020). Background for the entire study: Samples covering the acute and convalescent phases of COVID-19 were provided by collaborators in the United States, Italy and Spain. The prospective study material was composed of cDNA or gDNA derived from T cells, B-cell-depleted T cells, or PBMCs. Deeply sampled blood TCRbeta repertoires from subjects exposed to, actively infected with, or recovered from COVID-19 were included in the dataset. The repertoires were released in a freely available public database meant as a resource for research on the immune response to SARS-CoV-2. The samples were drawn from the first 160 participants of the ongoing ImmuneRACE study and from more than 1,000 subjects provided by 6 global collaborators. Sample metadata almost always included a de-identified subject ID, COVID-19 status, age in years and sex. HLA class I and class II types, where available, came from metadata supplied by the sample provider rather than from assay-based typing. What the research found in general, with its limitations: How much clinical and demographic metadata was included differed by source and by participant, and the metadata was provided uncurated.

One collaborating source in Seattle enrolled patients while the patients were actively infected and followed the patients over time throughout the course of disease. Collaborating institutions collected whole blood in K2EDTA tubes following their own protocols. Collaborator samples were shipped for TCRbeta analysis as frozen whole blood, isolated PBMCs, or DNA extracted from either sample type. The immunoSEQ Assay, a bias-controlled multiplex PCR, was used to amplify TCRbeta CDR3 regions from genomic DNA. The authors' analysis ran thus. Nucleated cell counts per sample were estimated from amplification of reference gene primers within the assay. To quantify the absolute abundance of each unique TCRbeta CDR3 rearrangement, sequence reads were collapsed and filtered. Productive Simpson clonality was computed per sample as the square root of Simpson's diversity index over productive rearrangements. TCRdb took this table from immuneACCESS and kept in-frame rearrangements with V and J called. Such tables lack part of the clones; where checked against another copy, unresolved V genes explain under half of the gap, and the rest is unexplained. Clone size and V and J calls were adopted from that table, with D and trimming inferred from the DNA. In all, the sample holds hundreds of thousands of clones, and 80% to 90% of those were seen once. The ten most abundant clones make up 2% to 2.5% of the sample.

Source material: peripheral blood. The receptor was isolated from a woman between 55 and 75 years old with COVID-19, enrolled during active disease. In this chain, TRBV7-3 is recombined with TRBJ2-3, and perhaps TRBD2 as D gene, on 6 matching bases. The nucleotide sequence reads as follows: TGTGCCAGCAGCCAGGGACTGATCACAGATACGCAGTATTTT. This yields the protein CASSQGLITDTQYF.